Listed here are 2 T cell receptor beta chains from one sample, sequenced in a study of shared clonotypes between healthy human individuals. Profiled with immunoSEQ multiplex PCR; TCRdb holds only in-frame clones, not every one. The table lists some 470,000 clones, 75% to 85% of them singletons. The sequenced sample was PBMCs. The receptors stem from a woman in her 40s in good health. Some clones in this sample may be carry-over from other donors' samples.

The chain has TRBV25-1 and TRBJ1-4; D possibly corresponds to TRBD1 (6 bases). V lost 10 bases, J lost 3 bases, and 15 bases lay in between. The length of the CDR3 is 14 residues. From germline, CDR1 is MGHDK and CDR2 SYGVNS. For the CDR3, the DNA is TGTGCCACAGGGAGGGAGGGGGCTAATGAAAAACTGTTTTTT. The encoded protein is CATGREGANEKLFF.

This chain connects TRBV4-2 to TRBJ1-2; TRBD1 might be the D (5 bases). The V gene lost 4 bases and the J gene lost 8 bases, with 20 bases spanning the gap. The CDR3 runs to 15 residues. Germline V gene lookup returns CDR1 LGHNA and CDR2 YNFKEQ. In DNA form, the CDR3 reads TGTGCCAGCAGCCCCCGCCCTGGGACCCTCTACGGCTACACCTTC. It codes for CASSPRPGTLYGYTF.